This T cell receptor beta chain was profiled in a study of blood T cells in healthy people across ages (dated by TCRdb to between 2015 and 2016). Regarding the complete study: In model experiments, template switching captured about one uniquely barcoded TCR beta cDNA molecule for every two T cells. Age-related changes in TCR beta repertoire diversity were measured in the study by deep sequencing normalized with unique cDNA molecular identifiers. The donors were divided into four age groups: young (average about 16 years), middle-aged (approximately 41), aged (about 56) and long-lived (82). To avoid experimental bias, donors of different ages were distributed randomly across sequencing lanes. For two donors (one aged 18 to 30 and one aged 80 or older), the study analyzed two additional independent replicas of 1 million unique cDNA reads from the same blood draw. Points the paper makes about the study in general: Total diversity estimates from one million sequenced T cells were considered lower bounds and underestimates. The long-lived group showed more naive CD4+ T cells, fewer expanded clones and increased TCR diversity than the aged group, suggesting age selection. Because the CMV infection status of the donors was unknown, age-related changes in expanded clonotypes may potentially have been confounded. Bulk unsorted PBMC profiling prevented conclusive comparison of naive and antigen-experienced compartments. Observed TCR beta diversity per million T cells fell roughly linearly with age, and a significant reduction was already apparent by age around 36. A strong correlation was found between observed TCR beta diversity and the percentage of naive T cells measured by flow cytometry.

CDR1 and CDR2, looked up from the germline V gene (reference sequence), are MNHEY and SMNVEV. V drops 4 bases and J drops 13 bases, leaving 11 bases in between. The CDR3 has 11 amino acids, counting the end cysteine and phenylalanine. Just CDR3 DNA is preserved here, 33 bases in frame from base 1. Details on this clonotype: The antigen it recognizes is unknown. No much larger clone exists at a distance of one base, and base qualities are not known.

Libraries were prepared through 5' RACE. The sample was run on an Illumina HiSeq 2500. A second PCR of roughly 6 to 12 cycles was run with a J-beta primer mix and a sample-barcoded 5' primer. A template-switch 5' adaptor carrying 12 random nucleotides introduced a unique molecular identifier onto each TCR beta cDNA molecule. At least 2.5 million CDR3-containing paired-end reads were obtained from each sample. All of the RNA was converted into first-strand cDNA using the Mint cDNA synthesis kit, with a TRBC-specific oligonucleotide serving as the primer. Following uracil-DNA glycosylase treatment, a first 18-cycle PCR with universal primers M1SS and BC2_uni_R was performed on all cDNA. The study's own analysis went as follows. For normalization, 1 million high-quality reads were randomly selected from each sample, with every read carrying a distinct molecular identifier. Reads with shared molecular identifiers were discarded instead of being binned into consensus sequences. MiTCR, run with a Q25 quality threshold and the strictest error-elimination algorithm, handled CDR3 identification, clonotype clustering and error correction. A nonparametric unseen species model with Euler transformation was used to estimate lower-bound total TCR beta diversity. The raw public reads went through TCRdb reprocessing: fastp at Q25, MiXCR clone calling, in-frame beta chains kept. Every CDR3 protein is listed once, alongside the most common genes and DNA of its rows. Here the V and J calls rest on TCRdb's processing, not on the authors' analysis. The sample includes 1.5 million to 1.9 million distinct CDR3 sequences, with 35% to 45% observed a single time. Around 4% of the sample is in the top ten clones.

The donors were 40 or so Caucasian individuals from Russia, aged about 6 to 100 years, who were systemically healthy. Each donor gave 9.5 to 10 milliliters of peripheral blood, drawn into EDTA-treated Vacutainer tubes. Ficoll-Paque density-gradient centrifugation was used to isolate PBMCs, with at least 7 million obtained per sample. Total RNA was extracted from PBMCs with Trizol reagent, with at least 6 micrograms obtained per sample. For every donor, an aliquot of PBMCs went through flow cytometry to measure the percentages of naive CD45RAhigh/CD27high T cells. The chain is encoded by TRBV27 joined to TRBJ2-4, with the identity of the D gene unclear. This TCR was recovered from a woman aged 18-30 years in good health. Sequencing was done on a sample of blood. CDR3 reads: CASSSGAGQYF. Read as DNA, the sequence is TGTGCCAGCAGTTCCGGAGCCGGGCAGTACTTC.